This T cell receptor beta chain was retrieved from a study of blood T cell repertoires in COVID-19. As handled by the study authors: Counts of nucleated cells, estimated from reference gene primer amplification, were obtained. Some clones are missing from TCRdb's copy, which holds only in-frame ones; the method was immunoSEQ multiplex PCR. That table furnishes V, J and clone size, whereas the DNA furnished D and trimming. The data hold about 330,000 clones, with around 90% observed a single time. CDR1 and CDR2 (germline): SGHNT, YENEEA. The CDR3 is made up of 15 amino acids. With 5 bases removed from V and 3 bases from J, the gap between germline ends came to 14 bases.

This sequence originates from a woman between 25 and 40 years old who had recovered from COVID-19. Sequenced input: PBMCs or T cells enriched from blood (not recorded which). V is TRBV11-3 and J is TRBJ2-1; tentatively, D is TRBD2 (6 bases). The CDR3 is CASSPAGGNYNEQFF. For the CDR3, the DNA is TGTGCCAGCAGCCCAGCGGGTGGAAACTACAATGAGCAGTTCTTC.